This T cell receptor (beta chain) was recovered during a study of cytomegalovirus exposure and HLA in healthy donors. PCR involved 60 Vbeta and 13 Jbeta primers. Clones were read by immunoSEQ multiplex PCR, and TCRdb kept only the in-frame ones, dropping some. Recorded for this sample: 55,000 to 75,000 clones. The CDR3 sequence is 14 residues long. V lost 0 bases and J lost 4, with 9 bases in between. Germline CDR1 reads LGHNA; CDR2 reads YNFKEQ. This clonotype originated in a woman in her 30s in good health and CMV-seronegative. This chain links TRBV4-2 with TRBJ1-2, with D possibly matching TRBD1 (5 bases). Source material: PBMCs. CDR3 bases: TGTGCCAGCAGCCAAGATGCGGGGGTCTATGGCTACACCTTC. Translation gives CASSQDAGVYGYTF.